The 25 T cell receptor beta chains reported below all come from one sample, sequenced in a study of regulatory T cells in long-lasting Graves disease. Noted time point: newly diagnosed GD, antithyroid drugs for less than 3 months. Following extraction of RNA from PBMCs, that RNA was used to make the TCR library. According to the study, TCR beta libraries were built with iRepertoire HTBI primers and CDR3-region Arm-PCR. From the multiplex PCR reads, TCRdb called clonotypes with MiXCR, one entry per CDR3 protein. The table has 250,000 or so distinct CDR3 sequences, 20% to 25% seen once. Sequencing was performed on peripheral blood mononuclear cells (PBMCs), taken at new diagnosis, from a patient treated with antithyroid drugs. Every receptor here comes from a female donor with Graves disease.

In its sample, this clonotype was seen many times. CDR3 coding DNA: TGTGCCAGCAGCTTACTTGTCGGGGCGGGCGAGCAGTACTTC. Translating gives CASSLLVGAGEQYF. The chain employs TRBV11-1 and TRBJ2-7; D possibly matches TRBD1 or TRBD2 (5 bases each). Germline values: CDR1 SGHAT, CDR2 FQDESV (reference sequence). The V and J ends lost 2 bases and 6 bases respectively, with 14 bases between them. This CDR3 region has 14 residues.

This clonotype was seen many times. CDR3 sequence: CASTLLGQGATDTQYF. CDR3 nucleotide sequence: TGTGCCAGCACCCTACTGGGACAGGGGGCGACAGATACGCAGTATTTT. V is TRBV2 and J is TRBJ2-3; 12 bases agree with TRBD1. V gave up 7 bases and J gave up 3 bases; unmatched junction bases: 8. Germline assignment: CDR1 SNHLY and CDR2 FYNNEI. The CDR3 loop spans 16 amino acids. The full variable domain, with the rest looked up from reference TRBV2 and TRBJ2-3, is EPEVTQTPSHQVTQMGQEVILRCVPISNHLYFYWYRQILGQKVEFLVSFYNNEISEKSEIFDDQFSVERPDGSNFTLKIRSTKLEDSAMYFCASTLLGQGATDTQYFGPGTRLTVL.

In regard to this clonotype: A far larger clone is one base from this, pointing to a likely read error. This chain joins TRBV6-1 and TRBJ1-1, with 12 bases that match TRBD1. Germline CDR1 MNHNS, CDR2 SASEGT. This CDR3 spans 14 amino acids. J was trimmed by 7 bases and V by 4 bases; bases with no gene match: 4. Here the CDR3 DNA reads TGTGCCAGCAGTGCCGGGACAGGGGGCCTTGAAGCTTTCTTT. Translated: CASSAGTGGLEAFF.

The chain links TRBV16 to TRBJ2-1; TRBD2 is a possible D gene (7 bases). Germline V CDR1 and CDR2: KGHSY, FQNENV. The germline V and J ends were trimmed by 4 bases and 9 bases, with 16 bases remaining between them. The CDR3 is 14 amino acids. CDR3 DNA: TGTGCCAGCAGCCTCTCGGGCGGGGGCTCTGAGCAGTTCTTC. Encoded protein: CASSLSGGGSEQFF. The complete variable domain, with remaining parts taken from reference TRBV16 and TRBJ2-1, reads GEEVAQTPKHLVRGEGQKAKLYCAPIKGHSYVFWYQQVLKNEFKFLISFQNENVFDETGMPKERFSAKCLPNSPCSLEIQATKLEDSAVYFCASSLSGGGSEQFFGPGTRLTVL.

The CDR3: CASSYGTDSRNEQFF. As DNA, the CDR3 is TGTGCCAGCAGTTACGGGACAGATTCCCGAAATGAGCAGTTCTTC. The chain has TRBV6-5 and TRBJ2-1, with TRBD1 matching 7 bases. The CDR3 is 15 amino acids. Germline CDR1 reads MNHEY; CDR2 reads SVGAGI. Germline trimming cut 2 bases from V and 7 bases from J; bases unmatched to any gene: 8.

This clonotype was seen ten or more times. This chain uses TRBV7-2 with TRBJ2-5; 7 bases map to TRBD1. J was trimmed by 2 bases and V by 3 bases; bases with no gene match: 6. This CDR3 contains 15 residues. The germline gives CDR1 SGHTA, CDR2 FQGNSA. The CDR3 DNA reads as TGTGCCAGCAGCTTCAGTGGACAGGCACAAGAGACCCAGTACTTC. Translating gives CASSFSGQAQETQYF.

The count of this clonotype is one. One base away lies a much larger clone, so this may be a sequencing read error. The V gene is TRBV5-1, the J gene TRBJ1-5; 8 bases map to TRBD1. This CDR3 has 14 amino acids. CDR1 is SGHRS, CDR2 YFSETQ, per germline. In DNA form, the CDR3 reads TGCGCCAGCAGCTTACAGGGGGATAATCGGCCCCAGCATTTT. Protein product: CASSLQGDNRPQHF.

This clonotype was counted at least ten times. This may stem from a read error, because a much larger clone lies one nucleotide away. The V gene is TRBV6-5, the J gene TRBJ2-7; 10 bases agree with TRBD1. The germline V gene has CDR1 MNHEY and CDR2 SVGAGI. Trimming took 4 bases from V and 1 from J; bases not matched to a gene: 1. The CDR3 extends over 14 amino acids. For the CDR3, the DNA is TGTGCCAGCAGTTCGGACAGGGGGTCCTACGAGCAGTACTTC. This translates into CASSSDRGSYEQYF.

In its sample, this clonotype was seen many times. The chain links TRBV20-1 to TRBJ2-3; D possibly matches TRBD1 or TRBD2 (5 bases each). In germline, CDR1 is DFQATT, CDR2 SNEGSKA (reference sequence). The CDR3 length is 15 residues. V lost 6 bases, J lost 3 bases, and 19 bases lay in between. The CDR3 DNA reads as TGCAGTGCCGCCAGAGGGGCTAGTCGGACAGATACGCAGTATTTT. This encodes CSAARGASRTDTQYF.

Worth noting for this clonotype: A read error is possible here, since a much larger clone lies one base away. The chain carries TRBV6-1 and TRBJ1-1, with TRBD1 as a possible D gene (6 bases). In germline, CDR1 is MNHNS, CDR2 SASEGT. The CDR3 covers 13 residues. CDR3 residues: CASRVDRNTETFF. Here the CDR3 DNA reads TGTGCCAGCAGAGTGGACAGAAACACTGAAACTTTCTTT.

This clonotype was detected many times. This chain uses TRBV29-1 with TRBJ2-3; D may be TRBD2 (6 bases). V was shortened by 1 base and J by 0 bases, with 11 bases between the two germline ends. Germline lookup yields CDR1 SQVTM and CDR2 ANQGSEA. This CDR3 has 15 amino acids. This CDR3 is CSVEGTGLSTDTQYF. The DNA for the CDR3 is TGCAGCGTTGAAGGGACGGGACTTAGCACAGATACGCAGTATTTT.

Many counts were recorded for this clonotype. The chain links TRBV12-5 to TRBJ2-7; possible D gene TRBD2, 6 bases. V lost 5 bases, J lost 7 bases, and 18 bases lay in between. Germline assignment: CDR1 LGHNT and CDR2 FRNRAP. The CDR3 runs to 14 residues. The CDR3 DNA reads TGTGCTAGTGGTGACGGGGGAAATTTGGGGGAGCAGTACTTC. It is translated as CASGDGGNLGEQYF.

DNA for the CDR3: TGTGCCAGCACAGGGGGGGCGGGTTCACCCCTCCACTTT. Its protein product is CASTGGAGSPLHF. V and J are TRBV25-1 and TRBJ1-6; 7 bases match TRBD1. The CDR3 contains 13 residues. J gave up 9 bases and V 7 bases, and 6 bases lay outside the gene matches. Germline V gene lookup returns CDR1 MGHDK and CDR2 SYGVNS.

The sample holds many counts of this clonotype. V usage is TRBV7-2 and J usage is TRBJ2-7; perhaps TRBD2 as D (7 bases). The CDR3 sequence is 15 residues long. Germline loops: CDR1 SGHTA, CDR2 FQGNSA. V was shortened by 5 bases and J by 7 bases, with 21 bases between the two germline ends. The CDR3 spells CASSPGSGGPNEQYF. As DNA, the CDR3 is TGTGCCAGCAGCCCGGGGTCGGGGGGCCCTAATGAGCAGTACTTC.

The V call is TRBV10-3, the J call TRBJ1-1; the D is unclear. V gave up 10 bases and J gave up 1 base, with 7 bases separating them. The CDR3 covers 11 residues. Germline V gives CDR1 ENHRY, CDR2 SYGVKD. CDR3 nucleotide sequence: TGTGCCAGTCTCAAGAACACTGAAGCTTTCTTT. Translation gives CASLKNTEAFF.

This clonotype was seen at least ten times. This chain joins TRBV7-9 and TRBJ2-7; no definite D call. CDR1 and CDR2 (germline): SEHNR, FQNEAQ (reference sequence). Trimming cost V 3 bases and J 2 bases, with 8 bases left between them. This CDR3 is built from 13 residues. CDR3 loop: CASSLTATYEQYF. In DNA form, the CDR3 reads TGTGCCAGCAGCTTGACGGCAACCTACGAGCAGTACTTC.

This clonotype has ten or more counts. The rearrangement uses TRBV18 and TRBJ2-4; 8 positions match TRBD1. V gave up 6 bases and J gave up 10 bases; unmatched junction bases: 11. The germline gives CDR1 KGHSH, CDR2 LQKENI. This CDR3 has 14 amino acids. CDR3 sequence reads: CASSDRGQREIQYF. Written as DNA, the CDR3 is TGTGCCAGCTCCGACAGGGGCCAGAGAGAGATTCAGTACTTC.

The CDR3, as DNA: TGCGCCAGCAGCAGAAGGACCCGTGGGGAGACCCAGTACTTC. Translation: CASSRRTRGETQYF. The chain joins TRBV5-1 to TRBJ2-5; no clear D. There are 14 residues in the CDR3. The germline V gene has CDR1 SGHRS and CDR2 YFSETQ. V was shortened by 4 bases and J by 5 bases, with 15 bases between the two germline ends.

This clonotype has at least ten counts. This chain joins TRBV3-1 and TRBJ2-5, with D perhaps TRBD2 (6 bases). The CDR3 covers 17 residues. Germline CDR1 is LGHDT and CDR2 is YNNKEL (reference sequence). V was shortened by 0 bases and J by 1 base, with 15 bases between the two germline ends. The CDR3 spells CASSQDERVGGQETQYF. The CDR3 bases are TGTGCCAGCAGCCAAGATGAGCGGGTCGGGGGCCAAGAGACCCAGTACTTC.

This clonotype has just a few counts. A much larger clone differs by one base, so this may be a read error. The chain couples TRBV7-3 to TRBJ2-1, with D perhaps matching TRBD2 (7 bases). CDR3 length equals 12 residues. Germline CDR1 is SGHTA and CDR2 is FQGTGA. The CDR3: CANSLIAGAQFF. In nucleotides, the CDR3 is TGTGCCAACAGCTTAATCGCGGGGGCGCAGTTCTTC.

The rearrangement joins TRBV7-6 to TRBJ2-1, with TRBD2 as a possible D gene (5 bases). Germline V gene lookup returns CDR1 SGHVS and CDR2 FNYEAQ. V lost 3 bases, J lost 7 bases, and 16 bases lay in between. This CDR3 region has 15 residues. The CDR3 region is CASSFWESFGNEQFF. The CDR3 DNA reads as TGTGCCAGCAGCTTTTGGGAGTCTTTCGGGAATGAGCAGTTCTTC.

The V gene is TRBV20-1, the J gene TRBJ2-7, with 10 bases aligning to TRBD2. The CDR3 contains 15 residues. Germline V lookup: CDR1 DFQATT, CDR2 SNEGSKA (reference sequence). The V gene end was trimmed by 3 bases and the J gene end by 6 bases; junction bases not matched to a gene: 11. CDR3 sequence: CSASDSGRQAGEQYF. The CDR3 DNA follows: TGCAGTGCTAGTGATAGCGGGAGGCAGGCCGGCGAGCAGTACTTC.

This CDR3 reads CASSVGGTVNEKLFF. As DNA, the CDR3 is TGTGCCAGCAGCGTAGGAGGGACAGTTAATGAAAAACTGTTTTTT. The genes are TRBV9 and TRBJ1-4; TRBD1 agrees at 7 bases. The CDR3 is 15 amino acids. Germline V gene lookup returns CDR1 SGDLS and CDR2 YYNGEE. Trimming took 0 bases from V and 4 from J; bases not matched to a gene: 3.

At least ten counts were recorded for this clonotype. The chain carries TRBV20-1 and TRBJ2-7, with 11 bases that match TRBD2. V gave up 0 bases and J gave up 3 bases; unmatched junction bases: 4. The CDR3 spans 15 residues. Germline V CDR1 and CDR2: DFQATT, SNEGSKA (reference sequence). The CDR3 is CSARDRLAGIYEQYF. CDR3 nucleotides: TGCAGTGCTAGAGATAGACTAGCGGGAATCTACGAGCAGTACTTC.

A remark on this clonotype: A far larger clone is only one base removed, so a read error is likely. The V gene is TRBV6-9, the J gene TRBJ2-7; D possibly uses TRBD1 or TRBD2 (5 bases each). The CDR3 has 16 residues. Germline CDR1 reads MNHGY; CDR2 reads SVAAGI. The CDR3 is CASSSLLGPSSYERYF. In nucleotides, the CDR3 is TGTGCCAGCAGTTCGCTCCTGGGACCCAGCAGCTACGAGCGGTACTTC.